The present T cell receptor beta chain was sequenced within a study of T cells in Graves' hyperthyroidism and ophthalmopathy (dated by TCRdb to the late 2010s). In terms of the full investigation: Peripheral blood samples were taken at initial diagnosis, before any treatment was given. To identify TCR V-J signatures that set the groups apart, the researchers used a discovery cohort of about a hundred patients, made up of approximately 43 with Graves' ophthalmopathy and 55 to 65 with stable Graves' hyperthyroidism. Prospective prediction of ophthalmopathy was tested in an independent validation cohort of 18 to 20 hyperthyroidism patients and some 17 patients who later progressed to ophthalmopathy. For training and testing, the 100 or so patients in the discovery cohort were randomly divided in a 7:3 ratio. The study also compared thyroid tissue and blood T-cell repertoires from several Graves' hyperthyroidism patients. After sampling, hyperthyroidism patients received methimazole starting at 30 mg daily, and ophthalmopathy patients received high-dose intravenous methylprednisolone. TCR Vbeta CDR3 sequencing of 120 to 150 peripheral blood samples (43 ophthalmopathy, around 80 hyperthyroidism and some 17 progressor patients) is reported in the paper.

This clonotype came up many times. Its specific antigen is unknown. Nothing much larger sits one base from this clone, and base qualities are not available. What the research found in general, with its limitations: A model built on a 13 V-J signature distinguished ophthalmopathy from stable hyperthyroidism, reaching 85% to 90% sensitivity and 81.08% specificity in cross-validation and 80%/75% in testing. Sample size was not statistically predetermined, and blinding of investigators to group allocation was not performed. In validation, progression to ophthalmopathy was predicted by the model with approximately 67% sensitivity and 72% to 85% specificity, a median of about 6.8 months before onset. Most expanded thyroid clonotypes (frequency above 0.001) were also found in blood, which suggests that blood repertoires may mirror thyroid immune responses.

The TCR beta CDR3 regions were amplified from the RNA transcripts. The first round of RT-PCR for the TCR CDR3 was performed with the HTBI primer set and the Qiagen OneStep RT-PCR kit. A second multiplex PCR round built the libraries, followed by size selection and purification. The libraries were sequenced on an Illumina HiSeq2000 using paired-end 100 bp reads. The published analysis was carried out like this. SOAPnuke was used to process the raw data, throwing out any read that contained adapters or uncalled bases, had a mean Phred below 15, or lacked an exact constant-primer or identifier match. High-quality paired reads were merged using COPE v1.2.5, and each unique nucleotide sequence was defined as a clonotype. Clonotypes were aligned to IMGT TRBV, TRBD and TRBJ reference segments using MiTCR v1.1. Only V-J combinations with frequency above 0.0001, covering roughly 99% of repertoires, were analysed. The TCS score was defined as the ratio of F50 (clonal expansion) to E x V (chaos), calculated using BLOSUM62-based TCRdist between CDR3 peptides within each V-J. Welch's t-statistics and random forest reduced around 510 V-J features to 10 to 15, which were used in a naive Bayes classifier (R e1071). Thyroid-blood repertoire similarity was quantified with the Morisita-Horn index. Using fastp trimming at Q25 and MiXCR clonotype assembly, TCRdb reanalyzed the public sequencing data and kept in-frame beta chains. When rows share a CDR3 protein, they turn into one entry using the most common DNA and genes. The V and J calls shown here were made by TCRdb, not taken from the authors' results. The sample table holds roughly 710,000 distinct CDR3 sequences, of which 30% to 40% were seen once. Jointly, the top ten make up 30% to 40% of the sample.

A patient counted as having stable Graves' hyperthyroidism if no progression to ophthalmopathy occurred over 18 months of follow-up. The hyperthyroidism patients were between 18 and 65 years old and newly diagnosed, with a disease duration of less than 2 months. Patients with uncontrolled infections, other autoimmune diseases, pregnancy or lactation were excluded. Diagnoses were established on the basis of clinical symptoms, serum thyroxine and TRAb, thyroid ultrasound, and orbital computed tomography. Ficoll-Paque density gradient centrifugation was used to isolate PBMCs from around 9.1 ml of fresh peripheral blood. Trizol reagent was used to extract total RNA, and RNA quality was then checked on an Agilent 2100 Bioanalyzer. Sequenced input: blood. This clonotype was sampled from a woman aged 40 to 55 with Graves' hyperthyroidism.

The sequence in DNA is TGTGCCAGCAGCGTAGCTACGCCCGGGGTCGCTGGGGCCAACGTCCTGACTTTC. This gives the protein CASSVATPGVAGANVLTF. The V and J segments used are TRBV9 and TRBJ2-6; TRBD2 is possibly the D segment (5 matching bases). From cysteine to phenylalanine, the CDR3 is 18 amino acids long. The sequence is cut down to CDR3 DNA, 54 bases in frame from base 1. At the junction V is shortened by 0 bases and J by 2 bases, with 15 bases in between. CDR1 and CDR2 are read off the germline V gene as SGDLS and YYNGEE.